These 11 T cell receptor beta chains originate from one sample sequenced in a study of blood T cell repertoires in COVID-19. The data were produced by immunoSEQ multiplex PCR, yet TCRdb's version contains in-frame clones alone and is incomplete. Of about 80,000 clones detected, 84% appear once; the ten largest clones hold 3.5% to 4%. Input material: peripheral blood. The receptors originated from a man in his forties or fifties with acute or convalescent COVID-19.

V gene TRBV11-3 combines with J gene TRBJ1-1; 10 bases line up with TRBD1. This CDR3 contains 15 residues. Looked up from germline, CDR1 is SGHNT and CDR2 is YENEEA. The V segment lost 5 bases and the J segment 3 bases; nucleotides outside the gene matches: 6. DNA of the CDR3: TGTGCCAGCAGCCCGCGACAGGGGGCTTACACTGAAGCTTTCTTT. It translates to CASSPRQGAYTEAFF. Supplemented by reference TRBV11-3 and TRBJ1-1, the full variable domain reads EAGVVQSPRYKIIEKKQPVAFWCNPISGHNTLYWYLQNLGQGPELLIRYENEEAVDDSQLPKDRFSAERLKGVDSTLKIQPAELGDSAVYLCASSPRQGAYTEAFFGQGTRLTVV.

This clone was seen only once. V and J are TRBV15 and TRBJ2-7, with a weak D call TRBD1 (5 bases). The CDR3 sequence is 14 residues long. With 5 bases removed from V and 2 bases from J, the gap between germline ends came to 13 bases. Germline lookup yields CDR1 LNHNV and CDR2 YYDKDF (reference sequence). CDR3 region: CATSPKGWAYEQYF. CDR3 DNA sequence: TGTGCCACCAGCCCTAAGGGGTGGGCCTACGAGCAGTACTTC.

This chain joins TRBV14 and TRBJ2-7, with 16 bases that match TRBD2. Per the germline V gene, CDR1 is SGHDN and CDR2 is FVKESK. The CDR3 sequence is 18 residues long. V lost 4 bases and J lost 4; bases outside the gene matches: 10. CDR3: CASSPGTSGRDPAYEQYF. In nucleotides, the CDR3 is TGTGCCAGCAGCCCAGGGACTAGCGGGAGGGACCCAGCGTACGAGCAGTACTTC.

This rearrangement joins TRBV11-2 to TRBJ2-7; TRBD1 matches at 9 bases. In germline, CDR1 is SGHAT, CDR2 FQNNGV. V trimming: 3 bases; J trimming: 2 bases; junction bases outside the gene matches: 5. This CDR3 region has 15 residues. Here the CDR3 reads CASSLGGTGTYEQYF. The CDR3 coding sequence is TGTGCCAGCAGCTTGGGAGGGACAGGGACCTACGAGCAGTACTTC. Full variable domain (missing parts from reference TRBV11-2 and TRBJ2-7): EAGVAQSPRYKIIEKRQSVAFWCNPISGHATLYWYQQILGQGPKLLIQFQNNGVVDDSQLPKDRFSAERLKGVDSTLKIQPAKLEDSAVYLCASSLGGTGTYEQYFGPGTRLTVT.

This sequence joins TRBV7-9 and TRBJ1-1, with D maybe TRBD1 (5 bases). Trimming left V 5 bases short and J 6 bases short, with 10 bases between. This CDR3 has 12 residues. Germline V lookup: CDR1 SEHNR, CDR2 FQNEAQ (reference sequence). CDR3 amino acids: CASSQGQAEAFF. CDR3 coding DNA: TGTGCCAGCAGCCAAGGACAAGCTGAAGCTTTCTTT. The full variable domain, with the rest looked up from reference TRBV7-9 and TRBJ1-1, is DTGVSQNPRHKITKRGQNVTFRCDPISEHNRLYWYRQTLGQGPEFLTYFQNEAQLEKSRLLSDRFSAERPKGSFSTLEIQRTEQGDSAMYLCASSQGQAEAFFGQGTRLTVV.

V is TRBV5-4 and J is TRBJ1-3; D is perhaps TRBD1 (6 bases). Germline CDR1 SGHNT, CDR2 YYREEE (reference sequence). Deletions cut 4 bases from V and 3 bases from J, with 20 bases between. CDR3 length: 17 residues. The CDR3 spells CASSRGSSGVRGNTIYF. The CDR3 coding sequence is TGTGCCAGCAGCCGCGGATCGTCAGGGGTTCGTGGAAACACCATATATTTT.

The chain joins TRBV4-2 to TRBJ2-1, with TRBD1 matching over 9 bases. Germline CDR1 is LGHNA and CDR2 is YNFKEQ. The CDR3 totals 16 residues. V lost 0 bases and J lost 6; bases outside the gene matches: 6. CDR3 amino acids: CASSQDRDRVSNEQFF. DNA for the CDR3: TGTGCCAGCAGCCAAGATAGGGACAGGGTGAGCAATGAGCAGTTCTTC.

This chain links TRBV27 with TRBJ2-2, with TRBD1 matching 7 bases. Germline V lookup: CDR1 MNHEY, CDR2 SMNVEV (reference sequence). The CDR3 spans 14 residues. Unmatched junction bases numbered 9, after V lost 5 bases and J lost 9 bases. The CDR3 coding sequence is TGTGCCAGCAGTCCAAGACAGGGAATCCGGGAGCTGTTTTTT. It translates to CASSPRQGIRELFF.

This clone was counted a single time. The gene calls are TRBV28 and TRBJ1-2, with D possibly TRBD1 on 6 matching bases. Germline CDR1 and CDR2: MDHEN and SYDVKM. This CDR3 region has 12 residues. V shed 4 bases and J shed 4 bases, with 7 bases lying between them. The CDR3 sequence is CASSWDIYGYTF. CDR3 nucleotide sequence: TGTGCCAGCAGTTGGGACATCTATGGCTACACCTTC.

This clone occurred a few times. The chain carries TRBV3-1 (or the pseudogene TRBV3-2) and TRBJ2-1, with 9 bases matching TRBD2. Germline loops: CDR1 LGHDT, CDR2 YNNKEL (reference sequence). The V gene end was trimmed by 5 bases and the J gene end by 9 bases; junction bases not matched to a gene: 8. The CDR3 is 14 residues long. The CDR3 DNA reads TGTGCCAGCAGCTTTAGCGGGGGAGTCCTTGAGCAGTTCTTC. Its protein is CASSFSGGVLEQFF.

The J gene is TRBJ2-7, the V gene TRBV5-4; 12 bases map to TRBD2. The CDR3 is 15 residues long. Trimming removed 0 bases from V and 3 bases from J; junction bases left unmatched: 1. CDR1 and CDR2 from the germline V gene are SGHNT and YYREEE (reference sequence). The DNA of the CDR3 is TGTGCCAGCAGCTTGGGGACTAGCGGGGACTACGAGCAGTACTTC. Protein product: CASSLGTSGDYEQYF.